The entry below gives a single TCR beta chain sequence along with its context. Cohorts were determined from participant-reported clinical history. The data belong to a study of blood T cell repertoires in COVID-19. Study context: Material from acute and convalescent COVID-19 was sourced from the United States, Italy and Spain.

Trimming stripped 7 bases from V and 10 bases from J, with 17 bases between. This CDR3 is 12 amino acids long. Germline V lookup: CDR1 MDHEN, CDR2 SYDVKM. Authors' methods: The authors estimated nucleated cell counts from reference gene primer amplification. Data came from immunoSEQ multiplex PCR; TCRdb stores just in-frame clones and leaves some out. The D gene and trimming were derived from the DNA, and the V and J assignments and clone size from that table. The table records 200,000 to 250,000 clones, 87% of them present only once. This sequence was found in a man aged 25 to 45 who had recovered from COVID-19. Source material: PBMCs or T cells enriched from blood (not recorded which). The chain links TRBV28 to TRBJ2-7; tentative D call: TRBD2 (5 bases). The CDR3, as DNA: TGTGCCAGCAAAGGTATATGGAGGACTCAGTACTTC. Translation gives CASKGIWRTQYF.